Each of the 29 T cell receptor beta chains below was sequenced from the same sample in a study of blood T cells in healthy people across ages. Sample-barcoded 5' priming and a J-beta primer mix drove a second PCR of 7 to 11 cycles. A single record per CDR3 protein comes from TCRdb applying MiXCR to the 5' RACE reads. The sample lists hundreds of thousands of distinct CDR3 sequences, 40% to 45% seen once, with roughly 30% in the top ten. Material: blood. Receptor source: a man older than 75 in good health.

The V gene is TRBV11-2, the J gene TRBJ2-1; D unclear. V was cut by 4 bases and J by 5 bases, with 9 bases left in between. There are 13 residues in the CDR3. The germline V gene encodes CDR1 SGHAT and CDR2 FQNNGV. CDR3 sequence (DNA): TGTGCCAGCAGCTCCCAACCGGACAATGAGCAGTTCTTC. Protein: CASSSQPDNEQFF.

The V call is TRBV29-1, the J call TRBJ2-7, with a tentative D call TRBD2 (5 bases). Looked up from germline, CDR1 is SQVTM and CDR2 is ANQGSEA. The ends were cut back, 6 bases at V and 0 bases at J, with 15 bases in the middle. The CDR3 runs to 14 residues. The CDR3 coding sequence is TGCAGCGTGCGGCCCGGGGTTAGCTCCTACGAGCAGTACTTC. As protein: CSVRPGVSSYEQYF.

This clonotype has a count of ten or more. The V and J genes are TRBV20-1 and TRBJ2-1; D may correspond to TRBD1 or TRBD2 (5 bases each). V was pared by 5 bases and J by 5 bases, with 13 bases between. Germline CDR1 and CDR2: DFQATT and SNEGSKA (reference sequence). This CDR3 has 13 amino acids. CDR3 bases: TGCAGTGCTCTCCGGGACGGAAACAATGAGCAGTTCTTC. It specifies CSALRDGNNEQFF.

The chain employs TRBV3-1 and TRBJ1-2, with TRBD1 matching 9 bases. The V segment lost 0 bases and the J segment 4 bases; nucleotides outside the gene matches: 18. Germline values: CDR1 LGHDT, CDR2 YNNKEL (reference sequence). This CDR3 is 20 amino acids long. CDR3 nucleotides: TGTGCCAGCAGCCAAGACACACCGGGACAGGGTTTGCTGGCGCTCTATGGCTACACCTTC. It yields the protein CASSQDTPGQGLLALYGYTF.

V is TRBV28 and J is TRBJ1-5, with 7 bases lining up with TRBD1. CDR3 size: 16 residues. V was clipped by 6 bases and J by 7 bases; unmatched bases: 15. Germline assignment: CDR1 MDHEN and CDR2 SYDVKM. The DNA of the CDR3 is TGTGCCAGCAGATTCCGCCTATTAGGGGGCAGGCAGCCCCAGCATTTT. The encoded protein is CASRFRLLGGRQPQHF.

This clonotype appeared a single time. The chain is built from TRBV10-2 and TRBJ2-7; possible D gene TRBD1, 6 bases. CDR3 length: 14 amino acids. The V gene lost 6 bases and the J gene lost 0 bases, with 12 bases spanning the gap. From germline, CDR1 is WSHSY and CDR2 SAAADI. The CDR3, as DNA: TGCGCCAGCAGGGACAGTATCGCCTCCTACGAGCAGTACTTC. Protein: CASRDSIASYEQYF.

This clonotype turned up a few times. The chain has TRBV11-3 and TRBJ2-1; D is unresolved. Deletions cut 0 bases from V and 8 bases from J, with 5 bases between. The CDR3 runs 12 residues. CDR1 and CDR2 (germline): SGHNT, YENEEA. The chain's CDR3 is CASSLEPYEQFF. The DNA for the CDR3 is TGTGCCAGCAGCTTAGAACCGTATGAGCAGTTCTTC.

V gene TRBV28 combines with J gene TRBJ2-1; 9 bases are a match to TRBD1. V trimming: 2 bases; J trimming: 13 bases; junction bases outside the gene matches: 3. CDR1 is MDHEN and CDR2 is SYDVKM in the germline V gene. The CDR3 has 12 amino acids. In DNA, the CDR3 is TGTGCCAGCAGTTTAGGGACAGGGACCCAGTTCTTC. This translates into CASSLGTGTQFF. The full variable domain, its missing parts supplied by reference TRBV28 and TRBJ2-1, is DVKVTQSSRYLVKRTGEKVFLECVQDMDHENMFWYRQDPGLGLRLIYFSYDVKMKEKGDIPEGYSVSREKKERFSLILESASTNQTSMYLCASSLGTGTQFFGPGTRLTVL.

The V and J genes are TRBV5-1 and TRBJ2-7, with D maybe TRBD2 (6 bases). CDR1 is SGHRS and CDR2 is YFSETQ in the germline V gene. The germline V and J ends were trimmed by 4 bases and 6 bases, with 14 bases remaining between them. The CDR3 length is 13 residues. The CDR3 DNA reads as TGCGCCAGCAGCGCGGGACGCACGGGCGAGCAGTACTTC. Protein: CASSAGRTGEQYF.

The chain links TRBV15 to TRBJ2-1; 11 nucleotides align to TRBD1. The V gene's germline CDR1 is LNHNV and CDR2 YYDKDF (reference sequence). Losses at the gene ends were 5 bases for V and 7 bases for J; bases not matched to a gene: 4. This CDR3 spans 14 amino acids. This chain's CDR3 is CATSARDRGNEQFF. CDR3 nucleotide sequence: TGTGCCACCAGCGCCCGGGACAGGGGGAATGAGCAGTTCTTC.

In its sample, this clonotype was seen a few times. The CDR3 DNA sequence: TGCAGCAGAGGACAGGGGGCATACGAGCAGTACTTC. Its protein product is CSRGQGAYEQYF. V is TRBV29-1 and J is TRBJ2-7, with 11 bases matching TRBD1. From germline, CDR1 is SQVTM and CDR2 ANQGSEA. The CDR3 has 12 amino acids. V shed 8 bases, J shed 4 bases, and the junction held 4 bases outside the gene matches.

This clonotype appeared a few times. The J gene is TRBJ2-3, the V gene TRBV4-1; 10 positions agree with TRBD2. Germline V lookup: CDR1 MGHRA, CDR2 YSYEKL. The V gene end was trimmed by 4 bases and the J gene end by 2 bases; junction bases not matched to a gene: 3. The CDR3 covers 15 residues. The CDR3 spells CASSPGLAATDTQYF. The CDR3 region has the DNA TGCGCCAGCAGCCCAGGACTAGCGGCCACAGATACGCAGTATTTT.

This clonotype has only a few counts. V and J are TRBV7-8 and TRBJ2-5, with TRBD1 identical over 8 bases. CDR1 and CDR2 from the germline V gene are SGHVS and FQNEAQ. The CDR3 has 14 amino acids. V gave up 7 bases and J gave up 2 bases; unmatched junction bases: 6. This CDR3 reads CASIPDRVQETQYF. CDR3 nucleotides: TGTGCCAGCATCCCGGACAGGGTTCAAGAGACCCAGTACTTC.

Many counts were recorded for this clonotype. V usage is TRBV6-6 and J usage is TRBJ2-7; D possibly corresponds to TRBD2 (5 bases). This CDR3 is 13 amino acids long. V lost 5 bases and J 0 bases, leaving 8 bases between the germline ends. Looked up from germline, CDR1 is MNHNY and CDR2 is SVGAGI (reference sequence). The CDR3 loop is CASSPTNSYEQYF. The CDR3 nucleotides are TGTGCCAGCAGTCCGACTAACTCCTACGAGCAGTACTTC.

The V gene is TRBV20-1, the J gene TRBJ1-2; TRBD1 matches 8 bases. This CDR3 has 14 amino acids. The junction had 10 bases not matched to a gene; V was cut back by 4 bases and J by 6 bases. The germline V gene has CDR1 DFQATT and CDR2 SNEGSKA (reference sequence). The CDR3 spells CSATRTGPEDGYTF. The CDR3 bases are TGCAGTGCTACCAGGACAGGGCCCGAGGATGGCTACACCTTC.

This clonotype has a handful of counts. This rearrangement joins TRBV6-2 or TRBV6-3 to TRBJ2-3; maybe TRBD1 (5 bases). Germline CDR1 MNHEY, CDR2 SVGEGT. V lost 5 bases to trimming and J lost 0 bases, with 9 bases between them. The length of the CDR3 is 14 residues. The CDR3 loop reads CASSKQDSTDTQYF. Written as DNA, the CDR3 is TGTGCCAGCAGTAAACAGGACAGCACAGATACGCAGTATTTT.

The V and J genes are TRBV5-6 and TRBJ1-3, with D hard to call. Germline-derived CDR1 and CDR2 are SGHDT and YYEEEE. Trimming removed 3 bases at V and 0 bases at J, with 4 bases between. This CDR3 comprises 13 residues. This CDR3 is CASSWTSGNTIYF. The DNA for the CDR3 is TGTGCCAGCAGCTGGACCTCTGGAAACACCATATATTTT.

Remarks on this clonotype: Possible read error: a much larger clone is one base away. V gene TRBV12-3 or TRBV12-4 combines with J gene TRBJ2-4; tentatively, D is TRBD2 (7 bases). The CDR3 is 15 residues long. Trimming took off 1 base at V and 13 bases at J, with 20 bases between the two ends. CDR3 DNA sequence: TGTGCCAGCAGTTTAGGTTCGGGGGGCTACAATGAGCAGTACTTC. Its translation is CASSLGSGGYNEQYF.

This clonotype has only a few counts. The chain has TRBV19 and TRBJ2-7; TRBD2 might be the D (7 bases). Germline-derived CDR1 and CDR2 are LNHDA and SQIVND (reference sequence). V shed 6 bases and J shed 2 bases, with 14 bases lying between them. The CDR3 is made up of 14 amino acids. In nucleotides, the CDR3 is TGTGCCAGTAGGTACAGGGAGGGGACCTACGAGCAGTACTTC. Its translation is CASRYREGTYEQYF. Drawing the rest from reference TRBV19 and TRBJ2-7, the complete variable domain is DGGITQSPKYLFRKEGQNVTLSCEQNLNHDAMYWYRQDPGQGLRLIYYSQIVNDFQKGDIAEGYSVSREKKESFPLTVTSAQKNPTAFYLCASRYREGTYEQYFGPGTRLTVT.

This clonotype was detected only a few times. V is TRBV4-3 and J is TRBJ2-5, with 7 bases fitting TRBD2. CDR1 is LGHNA, CDR2 YSLEER, per germline. This CDR3 region has 17 residues. The V and J ends lost 6 bases and 5 bases, in that order; junction bases with no gene match: 18. The CDR3 loop is CASSQRPSGPTPETQYF. The CDR3 DNA sequence: TGCGCCAGCAGTCAACGTCCTAGCGGACCAACCCCGGAGACCCAGTACTTC.

The chain carries TRBV28 and TRBJ2-4; the D gene is possibly TRBD1 (6 bases). Per germline, CDR1 MDHEN and CDR2 SYDVKM. The V gene lost 3 bases and the J gene lost 2 bases, with 20 bases spanning the gap. The CDR3 loop spans 18 amino acids. For the CDR3, the DNA is TGTGCCAGCAGTTTTTCGGCAGGGGAAAGGTTATCCAAAAACATTCAGTACTTC. Amino acid sequence: CASSFSAGERLSKNIQYF.

In DNA form, the CDR3 reads TGTGCCAGCAGCTTAACCTCAGGAGCCTATGGCTACACCTTC. Protein sequence: CASSLTSGAYGYTF. The chain is built from TRBV7-8 and TRBJ1-2; D unclear. V was trimmed by 2 bases and J by 4 bases, leaving 11 bases between them. CDR3 length equals 14 residues. The germline V gene has CDR1 SGHVS and CDR2 FQNEAQ.

A word on this clonotype: Sequence at one end of the junction differs from germline and may be a read error. The genes are TRBV10-1 and TRBJ1-2, with D unclear. The germline CDR1 and CDR2 sequences are WNHNN and SYGVQD (reference sequence). The CDR3 is 13 residues long. The CDR3 region is CASREYTNYGYTF. CDR3 in DNA: TGCGCCAGCAGGGAGTACACGAACTATGGCTACACCTTC.

This sequence joins TRBV7-2 and TRBJ2-7; no firm D call. Looked up from germline, CDR1 is SGHTA and CDR2 is FQGNSA. The CDR3 extends over 16 amino acids. V shed 5 bases and J shed 0 bases, with 17 bases lying between them. CDR3 sequence reads: CASSLTVTAGSYEQYF. The DNA of the CDR3 is TGTGCCAGCAGCCTAACGGTGACTGCTGGCTCCTACGAGCAGTACTTC.

The DNA of the CDR3 is TGTGCCAGCAGTGACGGCGGCAGTAGGATTTACAATGAGCAGTTCTTC. Amino acids: CASSDGGSRIYNEQFF. The chain is built from TRBV6-1 and TRBJ2-1; D ambiguous. CDR1 is MNHNS and CDR2 is SASEGT in the germline V gene. The V gene lost 3 bases and the J gene lost 4 bases, with 16 bases spanning the gap. The CDR3 is 16 amino acids.

This clonotype was observed a few times. The chain joins TRBV11-2 to TRBJ2-5; a weak D match, TRBD2 (5 bases). The V gene lost 5 bases and the J gene lost 6 bases, with 13 bases spanning the gap. This CDR3 is 13 amino acids long. Germline CDR1 is SGHAT and CDR2 is FQNNGV. The CDR3 region is CASSLSGVKTQYF. DNA of the CDR3: TGTGCCAGCAGCCTCTCCGGGGTAAAGACCCAGTACTTC.

This rearrangement joins TRBV7-2 to TRBJ2-7, with 8 bases lining up with TRBD1. The CDR3 is 20 residues long. CDR1 is SGHTA and CDR2 is FQGNSA in the germline V gene. V shed 3 bases and J 0 bases; nucleotides not matched to a gene: 19. In DNA, the CDR3 is TGTGCCAGCAGCTTTCGAGAAGGGCAGGGGGCTATAAGGAGCTCCTACGAGCAGTACTTC. Its protein product is CASSFREGQGAIRSSYEQYF.

Many counts were recorded for this clonotype. A read error may produce the germline difference seen at one junction end. This chain links TRBV4-3 with TRBJ2-5, with D maybe TRBD1 (7 bases). Germline lookup yields CDR1 LGHNA and CDR2 YSLEER. CDR3 size: 14 residues. The CDR3 is CASSQGGGRETQYF. CDR3 nucleotide sequence: TGTGCCAGCAGCCAGGGGGGTGGGAGAGAGACCCAGTACTTC.

This clonotype was recorded a few times. V is TRBV4-2 and J is TRBJ2-3; 9 nucleotides agree with TRBD2. Looked up from germline, CDR1 is LGHNA and CDR2 is YNFKEQ. This CDR3 is built from 18 residues. Unmatched junction bases numbered 14, after V lost 4 bases and J lost 3 bases. DNA for the CDR3: TGTGCCAGCAGCCCTAATGTGGGCGGGGGGGCTCTAACAGATACGCAGTATTTT. This translates into CASSPNVGGGALTDTQYF.